These T cell receptor beta chains were read from a single sample in a study of siplizumab effects on memory and regulatory T cells. TCRdb keeps only in-frame clones here, not all; method: immunoSEQ multiplex PCR. The top ten clones hold more than 0.3% of a sample with 100,000 or so clones, 90% to 95% of them seen once. The sequenced sample was CD4+ T cells sorted from blood. The receptors stem from a human donor in good health. The CDR3 runs from the conserved cysteine through the conserved F or W. The D gene is left open where the match is weak. Rows may omit the clone size; those that give it use once, few, many or a size class.

D: TRBD2; J: TRBJ2-1; V: TRBV11-2; size: once; CDR3: CASSFASGGGNEQFF; DNA: TGTGCCAGCAGCTTCGCTAGCGGGGGGGGCAATGAGCAGTTCTTC
D: TRBD2; J: TRBJ2-1; V: TRBV7-2; size: NA; CDR3: CASSLGPGGSISYNEQFF; DNA: TGTGCCAGCAGCTTAGGTCCAGGCGGGAGTATCTCCTACAATGAGCAGTTCTTC
D: NA; J: TRBJ2-2; V: TRBV27; size: NA; CDR3: CASSPSPRGASGELFF; DNA: TGTGCCAGCAGCCCCAGCCCCCGGGGGGCGTCGGGGGAGCTGTTTTTT
D: NA; J: TRBJ1-1; V: TRBV28; size: NA; CDR3: CASSLLAGNTEAFF; DNA: TGTGCCAGCAGTTTATTGGCCGGGAACACTGAAGCTTTCTTT
D: NA; J: TRBJ2-1; V: TRBV9; size: NA; CDR3: CASSVQGSYNEQFF; DNA: TGTGCCAGCAGCGTCCAGGGGTCCTACAATGAGCAGTTCTTC
D: NA; J: TRBJ1-5; V: TRBV6-1; size: NA; CDR3: CASRVTGSNQPQHF; DNA: TGTGCCAGCAGAGTCACAGGGAGCAATCAGCCCCAGCATTTT
D: NA; J: TRBJ1-2; V: TRBV5-1; size: few; CDR3: CASSLGQALSDGTF; DNA: TGCGCCAGCAGCTTGGGGCAGGCCCTATCAGATGGCACCTTC
D: NA; J: TRBJ2-1; V: TRBV5-4; size: NA; CDR3: CASSLAGSNEQFF; DNA: TGTGCCAGCAGCTTGGCAGGGAGCAATGAGCAGTTCTTC
D: NA; J: TRBJ2-6; V: TRBV7-3; size: NA; CDR3: CASSYSSGANVLTF; DNA: TGTGCCAGCAGCTACAGCTCTGGGGCCAACGTCCTGACTTTC
D: TRBD2; J: TRBJ2-1; V: TRBV19; size: NA; CDR3: CASSIESSGRTSRNEQFF; DNA: TGTGCCAGTAGTATAGAATCTAGCGGGAGGACCTCTCGTAATGAGCAGTTCTTC
D: NA; J: TRBJ1-4; V: TRBV28; size: NA; CDR3: CASSPTGGGGNEKLFF; DNA: TGTGCCAGCAGTCCGACAGGCGGAGGGGGTAATGAAAAACTGTTTTTT
D: TRBD2; J: TRBJ2-5; V: TRBV9; size: once; CDR3: CASSEGTSGGIRETQYF; DNA: TGTGCCAGCAGCGAAGGGACTAGCGGGGGGATTCGGGAGACCCAGTACTTC
D: TRBD2; J: TRBJ2-1; V: TRBV7-2; size: NA; CDR3: CASSTTSGRRNEQFF; DNA: TGTGCCAGCAGCACGACTAGCGGGAGACGGAATGAGCAGTTCTTC
D: NA; J: TRBJ2-5; V: TRBV30; size: once; CDR3: CAWSPSSTQYF; DNA: TGTGCCTGGAGTCCCTCGTCGACCCAGTACTTC
D: NA; J: TRBJ1-2; V: TRBV6-6; size: NA; CDR3: CASSSIYGYTF; DNA: TGTGCCAGCAGTTCCATCTATGGCTACACCTTC
D: NA; J: TRBJ1-5; V: TRBV19; size: few; CDR3: CASSIDRQGAAQHF; DNA: TGTGCCAGTAGTATAGATCGGCAGGGCGCAGCCCAGCATTTT
D: NA; J: TRBJ1-5; V: TRBV5-8; size: NA; CDR3: CASSLGHTGGNQPQHF; DNA: TGTGCCAGCAGCTTGGGGCATACGGGGGGCAATCAGCCCCAGCATTTT
D: NA; J: TRBJ1-2; V: TRBV5-1; size: once; CDR3: CASSLGTTNYGYTF; DNA: TGCGCCAGCAGCTTAGGGACAACTAACTATGGCTACACCTTC
D: NA; J: TRBJ1-1; V: TRBV12-2; size: NA; CDR3: CASRKKDRRPITEAFF; DNA: TGTGCAAGTCGCAAGAAGGACAGGAGGCCCATTACTGAAGCTTTCTTT
D: TRBD1; J: TRBJ1-2; V: TRBV18; size: NA; CDR3: CASSPGQGPSYGYTF; DNA: TGTGCCAGCTCACCGGGACAGGGCCCTTCCTATGGCTACACCTTC
D: TRBD2; J: TRBJ2-7; V: TRBV4-2; size: NA; CDR3: CASSQDDGGSSYEQYF; DNA: TGTGCCAGCAGCCAAGACGACGGCGGGAGCTCCTACGAGCAGTACTTC
D: TRBD2; J: TRBJ2-7; V: TRBV19; size: NA; CDR3: CASSLTSGSSYEQYF; DNA: TGTGCCAGTAGTTTGACTAGCGGGAGCTCCTACGAGCAGTACTTC
D: NA; J: TRBJ1-1; V: TRBV4-1; size: NA; CDR3: CASSQGPGQRAEAFF; DNA: TGCGCCAGCAGCCAAGGTCCCGGACAGAGAGCCGAAGCTTTCTTT
D: NA; J: TRBJ2-5; V: TRBV7-6; size: NA; CDR3: CASSLFLGQETQYF; DNA: TGTGCCAGCAGCTTATTTCTGGGCCAAGAGACCCAGTACTTC
D: NA; J: TRBJ1-6; V: TRBV10-2; size: NA; CDR3: CASRGTPAVYNSPLHF; DNA: TGCGCCAGCAGGGGGACGCCGGCCGTCTATAATTCACCCCTCCACTTT
D: NA; J: TRBJ2-4; V: TRBV19; size: NA; CDR3: CASKGVKGKNIQYF; DNA: TGTGCCAGTAAGGGGGTGAAGGGTAAAAACATTCAGTACTTC
D: TRBD1; J: TRBJ2-1; V: TRBV5-4; size: NA; CDR3: CASSATGNEQFF; DNA: TGTGCCAGCAGCGCGACAGGGAATGAGCAGTTCTTC
D: NA; J: TRBJ1-1; V: TRBV6-5; size: NA; CDR3: CASSYQGWTEAFF; DNA: TGTGCCAGCAGTTACCAGGGCTGGACTGAAGCTTTCTTT
D: TRBD1; J: TRBJ2-7; V: TRBV27; size: NA; CDR3: CASSLKGGRGPYEQYF; DNA: TGTGCCAGCAGTTTAAAGGGCGGCAGGGGGCCGTACGAGCAGTACTTC
D: NA; J: TRBJ1-3; V: TRBV5-1; size: NA; CDR3: CASSLAQGSGNTIYF; DNA: TGCGCCAGCAGCTTGGCCCAGGGATCTGGAAACACCATATATTTT
D: NA; J: TRBJ1-2; V: TRBV4-1; size: NA; CDR3: CASSQGGIPGYGYTF; DNA: TGCGCCAGCAGCCAAGGAGGAATCCCAGGCTATGGCTACACCTTC
D: NA; J: TRBJ2-7; V: TRBV19; size: NA; CDR3: CASSIDRGRNQSYEQYF; DNA: TGTGCCAGTAGTATAGATAGGGGCAGGAACCAATCCTACGAGCAGTACTTC
D: NA; J: TRBJ1-1; V: TRBV5-1; size: NA; CDR3: CASSPRAGVTEAFF; DNA: TGCGCCAGCAGCCCGAGAGCCGGGGTCACTGAAGCTTTCTTT
D: NA; J: TRBJ1-1; V: TRBV7-8; size: NA; CDR3: CASSLALLSEAFF; DNA: TGTGCCAGCAGCTTAGCGCTTTTATCTGAAGCTTTCTTT
D: TRBD2; J: TRBJ2-3; V: TRBV29-1; size: NA; CDR3: CSVRASGSTDTQYF; DNA: TGCAGCGTAAGGGCTAGCGGGAGCACAGATACGCAGTATTTT
D: TRBD2; J: TRBJ2-1; V: TRBV30; size: NA; CDR3: CAWRTSGDNEQFF; DNA: TGTGCCTGGAGGACTAGCGGGGACAATGAGCAGTTCTTC
D: TRBD2; J: TRBJ2-5; V: TRBV12-5; size: NA; CDR3: CASGSIAGPVAQYF; DNA: TGTGCTAGTGGTTCAATAGCGGGCCCGGTGGCCCAGTACTTC
D: NA; J: TRBJ2-1; V: TRBV27; size: once; CDR3: CASSGVQLKNNEQFF; DNA: TGTGCCAGCTCTGGGGTCCAACTAAAAAACAATGAGCAGTTCTTC
D: NA; J: TRBJ2-2; V: TRBV11-3; size: once; CDR3: CASSRPPSTGELFF; DNA: TGTGCCAGCAGCCGTCCCCCTAGCACCGGGGAGCTGTTTTTT
D: NA; J: TRBJ2-2; V: TRBV5-4; size: NA; CDR3: CASSLGGGTGELFF; DNA: TGTGCCAGCAGCTTGGGGGGCGGCACCGGGGAGCTGTTTTTT
D: NA; J: TRBJ2-7; V: TRBV11-1; size: NA; CDR3: CASSSRGPGEQYF; DNA: TGTGCCAGCAGCTCCAGGGGCCCGGGGGAGCAGTACTTC
D: TRBD1; J: TRBJ1-1; V: TRBV19; size: NA; CDR3: CASTSGWRTGKLEAFF; DNA: TGTGCCAGCACCTCTGGATGGCGGACAGGCAAGCTTGAAGCTTTCTTT
D: NA; J: TRBJ2-1; V: TRBV10-3; size: NA; CDR3: CAISDMLADEQFF; DNA: TGTGCCATCAGTGATATGCTAGCTGATGAGCAGTTCTTC
D: NA; J: TRBJ2-5; V: TRBV6-6; size: NA; CDR3: CASTRDFQETQYF; DNA: TGTGCCAGCACCCGGGACTTCCAAGAGACCCAGTACTTC
D: NA; J: TRBJ2-4; V: TRBV28; size: NA; CDR3: CASSLWVRQGRNIQYF; DNA: TGTGCCAGCAGTTTATGGGTTCGGCAGGGAAGGAACATTCAGTACTTC